The rows below give T cell receptor beta chains drawn from one sample of a study of T cell changes during pregnancy in multiple sclerosis. TCRdb's table, derived via immunoSEQ multiplex PCR, lists solely in-frame clones and lacks some. The top ten clones hold approximately 2% of a sample with approximately 69,000 clones, over 85% of them seen once. The sequences come from peripheral blood, collected in the second trimester of pregnancy. The source of these receptors is a female donor in good health, enrolled as a control in a pregnancy study. Both conserved end residues are part of each CDR3. A D gene is named only where the DNA matches it firmly. Where a row states a size, it is once, few, many or the class of an expanded clone; other rows omit it.

CASGQTGGYGANVLTF | TGCGCCAGCGGGCAGACAGGGGGCTATGGGGCCAACGTCCTGACTTTC | TRBV4-3 | 16 | TRBD1 | TRBJ2-6 | once
CASSARDRRSYEQYF | TGTGCCAGCAGCGCCCGGGACAGGCGCTCCTACGAGCAGTACTTC | TRBV5-4 | 15 | TRBD1 | TRBJ2-7 | once
CASSLRGAGAVQETQYF | TGTGCCAGCAGCTTACGCGGGGCGGGGGCGGTCCAAGAGACCCAGTACTTC | TRBV7-6 | 17 | NA | TRBJ2-5 | NA
CASNSPQALYGYTF | TGTGCCAGCAACTCACCCCAGGCTCTGTATGGCTACACCTTC | TRBV7-2 | 14 | NA | TRBJ1-2 | NA
CASSLTGTGGDGYTF | TGTGCCAGCAGCTTAACAGGGACAGGGGGCGATGGCTACACCTTC | TRBV7-3 | 15 | TRBD1 | TRBJ1-2 | NA
CASSLLAVQETQYF | TGTGCCAGCAGCTTATTGGCAGTTCAAGAGACCCAGTACTTC | TRBV11-1 | 14 | NA | TRBJ2-5 | few
CASSVLSGTQYF | TGTGCCAGCAGTGTCCTATCGGGTACGCAGTATTTT | TRBV6-5 | 12 | NA | TRBJ2-3 | once
CASRLQGSNYEQYF | TGTGCCAGCAGATTACAGGGGTCGAACTACGAGCAGTACTTC | TRBV2 | 14 | TRBD1 | TRBJ2-7 | few
CASSPGLQETQYF | TGTGCCAGCTCACCCGGACTCCAAGAGACCCAGTACTTC | TRBV18 | 13 | NA | TRBJ2-5 | NA
CAWSLGGAGGELFF | TGTGCCTGGAGTCTGGGGGGTGCGGGCGGGGAGCTGTTTTTT | TRBV30 | 14 | NA | TRBJ2-2 | NA
CSVGSTGGNTIYF | TGCAGCGTTGGTAGTACAGGCGGAAACACCATATATTTT | TRBV29-1 | 13 | NA | TRBJ1-3 | NA
CASSPGNSGGGYTF | TGCGCCAGCAGCCCCGGAAACTCCGGCGGGGGCTACACCTTC | TRBV4-1 | 14 | NA | TRBJ1-2 | NA
CASSRDRGSIDQPQHF | TGTGCCAGCAGCCGGGACAGGGGGAGTATCGATCAGCCCCAGCATTTT | TRBV5-6 | 16 | TRBD1 | TRBJ1-5 | NA
CASSPSGTGTYEQYF | TGTGCCAGCAGCCCGTCCGGGACAGGAACCTACGAGCAGTACTTC | TRBV7-9 | 15 | TRBD1 | TRBJ2-7 | once
CASSQDVGRFSSYNSPLHF | TGCGCCAGCAGCCAAGATGTCGGGAGATTCAGCTCCTATAATTCACCCCTCCACTTT | TRBV4-3 | 19 | NA | TRBJ1-6 | NA
CASSFTGATEAFF | TGTGCCAGCAGCTTTACAGGGGCAACTGAAGCTTTCTTT | TRBV11-2 | 13 | TRBD1 | TRBJ1-1 | few
CASSSRVDAEAFF | TGTGCCAGCAGCTCGCGGGTGGACGCTGAAGCTTTCTTT | TRBV5-4 | 13 | NA | TRBJ1-1 | once
CASSSTSQGRRITF | TGTGCCAGCAGCTCAACCAGCCAGGGGCGTAGAATCACCTTC | TRBV13 | 14 | NA | TRBJ1-2 | NA
CASLSTVPVADTQYF | TGTGCCAGCCTTTCGACAGTGCCCGTCGCAGATACGCAGTATTTT | TRBV18 | 15 | NA | TRBJ2-3 | NA
CASNTDYSGYGYTF | TGTGCCAGCAATACCGATTACAGTGGGTATGGCTACACCTTC | TRBV6-1 | 14 | NA | TRBJ1-2 | NA
CASTQGTAEKLFF | TGTGCCAGCACCCAGGGTACGGCTGAAAAACTGTTTTTT | TRBV5-6 | 13 | NA | TRBJ1-4 | NA
CASSSMDRGNEQYF | TGTGCCAGCAGCTCGATGGACAGGGGGAACGAGCAGTACTTC | TRBV7-8 | 14 | TRBD1 | TRBJ2-7 | once
CASSGATGDSGANVLTF | TGTGCCAGCAGTGGCGCGACAGGGGACTCTGGGGCCAACGTCCTGACTTTC | TRBV2 | 17 | TRBD1 | TRBJ2-6 | NA
CASSLKRRQLTGINYGYTF | TGTGCCAGCAGCTTAAAGAGACGTCAGCTGACAGGGATCAACTATGGCTACACCTTC | TRBV7-8 | 19 | TRBD1 | TRBJ1-2 | NA
CASSLDRDEQFF | TGTGCCAGCAGCTTAGATCGCGATGAGCAGTTCTTC | TRBV5-6 | 12 | NA | TRBJ2-1 | NA
CSVVEGARGYTF | TGCAGCGTTGTAGAGGGGGCCCGTGGCTACACCTTC | TRBV29-1 | 12 | TRBD1 | TRBJ1-2 | once
CASNLQENTEAFF | TGTGCCAGCAATCTACAGGAGAACACTGAAGCTTTCTTT | TRBV6-5 | 13 | NA | TRBJ1-1 | NA
CASSIGTGNQPQHF | TGTGCCAGCAGCATCGGGACAGGCAATCAGCCCCAGCATTTT | TRBV6-5 | 14 | TRBD1 | TRBJ1-5 | NA
CASSLVRGYEQYF | TGTGCCAGCAGCTTAGTTCGCGGCTACGAGCAGTACTTC | TRBV7-8 | 13 | NA | TRBJ2-7 | NA
CASSQDFRPSTDTQYF | TGCGCCAGCAGCCAAGATTTCAGGCCTAGCACAGATACGCAGTATTTT | TRBV4-3 | 16 | NA | TRBJ2-3 | NA
CASSLDRSSYNSPLHF | TGTGCCAGCAGCTTGGACAGGAGCTCCTATAATTCACCCCTCCACTTT | TRBV7-8 | 16 | TRBD1 | TRBJ1-6 | NA